This is a list of T cell receptor beta chains from one sample in a study of early T cells in non-severe SARS-CoV-2 infection. Using its own MiXCR run on the 5' RACE reads, TCRdb lists one record per CDR3 protein. Counted here are 66,000 or so distinct CDR3 sequences, roughly 13% occurring once; the ten biggest clones make up roughly 8.3%. Input material: whole blood. The receptors derive from an adult who was a healthcare worker with PCR-confirmed SARS-CoV-2 infection or an uninfected control (not recorded which). The CDR3 runs from the conserved cysteine through the conserved F or W. D genes are given only for firm matches. The size field is filled for only some rows; it gives once, few, many or a size class.

>NA|TRBV12-1|once|TRBJ2-2
TGTGCCAGCAGCTTTTTGGGAAAGACTAGCGGGAGTTTCGGGGAGCGGTTTTTT
CASSFLGKTSGSFGERFF
>NA|TRBV7-2|NA|TRBJ1-6
TGTGCCAGCAGCCTTGGACAGTCCTATAATTCACCCCTCCACTTT
CASSLGQSYNSPLHF
>NA|TRBV7-2|many|TRBJ1-1
TGTGCCAGCAGTCAGGCAAGGAACACTGAAGCTTTCTTT
CASSQARNTEAFF
>TRBD1|TRBV5-5|NA|TRBJ1-1
TGTGCCAGCAGCCTGGGACAGGGGGCGTTGGACACTGAAGCTTTCTTT
CASSLGQGALDTEAFF
>NA|TRBV5-6|NA|TRBJ2-7
TGTGCCAGCAGCTTGGGGCAGTCCCTCTCCTACGAGCAGTACTTC
CASSLGQSLSYEQYF
>NA|TRBV3-1|many|TRBJ2-1
TGTGCCAGCAGCGAGGGTCGCCACAATGAGCAGTTCTTC
CASSEGRHNEQFF
>NA|TRBV27|once|TRBJ2-3
TGTGCCAGCAGTACCGGCCGGGACTCCTCCATGTATACGCAGTATTTT
CASSTGRDSSMYTQYF
>NA|TRBV12-3/TRBV12-4|NA|TRBJ2-2
TGTGCCAGCAGTTTGTACGCGCTCGGGGAGCTGTTTTTT
CASSLYALGELFF
>NA|TRBV20-1|few|TRBJ2-1
TGCAGTGCTAGAGGGAAGGACGTCTACAATGAGCAGTTCTTC
CSARGKDVYNEQFF
>NA|TRBV19|NA|TRBJ1-5
TGTGCCAGCCAGCTAAGCAATCAGCCCCAGCATTTT
CASQLSNQPQHF
>TRBD2|TRBV29-1|few|TRBJ2-7
TGCAGCGCAACTAGCGGGAGGGACGAGCAGTACTTC
CSATSGRDEQYF
>NA|TRBV3-1|few|TRBJ2-7
TGTGCCAGCAGTAGTCGCTATCAAGGTCGGGGCAGCTCCTACGAGCAGTACTTC
CASSSRYQGRGSSYEQYF
>NA|TRBV21-1|NA|TRBJ2-3
TGTGCCTCCTTTCGACCAGATACGCAGTATTTT
CASFRPDTQYF
>TRBD2|TRBV7-9|many|TRBJ2-1
TGTGCCAGCAGCCCAGGGGATAGCGGGAGCGGTCGTGAGCAGTTCTTC
CASSPGDSGSGREQFF
>TRBD2|TRBV9|many|TRBJ2-3
TGTGCCAGCAGCGGGGGGACTAGCGGCCTTATTGATACGCAGTATTTT
CASSGGTSGLIDTQYF
>TRBD1|TRBV5-5|few|TRBJ1-5
TGTGCCAGCAGCTTCTATCCAGGGGGTAATCAGCCCCAGCATTTT
CASSFYPGGNQPQHF
>TRBD2|TRBV5-1|NA|TRBJ2-3
TGCGCCAGCAGCCTTCGGACTAGCGGGAGGACTGTTTCAGATACGCAGTATTTT
CASSLRTSGRTVSDTQYF
>NA|TRBV2|few|TRBJ1-1
TGTGCCAGCACCCCGAGGGGAGTTGACACTGAAGCTTTCTTT
CASTPRGVDTEAFF
>NA|TRBV29-1|NA|TRBJ1-1
TGCAGCGTTGTTACCTTCGGGGACACTGAAGCTTTCTTT
CSVVTFGDTEAFF
>NA|TRBV6-1|NA|TRBJ1-6
TGTGCCAGCGTCATGACTAATTCACCCCTCCACTTT
CASVMTNSPLHF
>NA|TRBV7-9|NA|TRBJ2-3
TGTGCCAGCAGCTTGGACGGGGCAGGAACAGATACGCAGTATTTT
CASSLDGAGTDTQYF
>NA|TRBV19|NA|TRBJ1-2
TGTGCCAGTCTCCGGGACCGGGACCTCGGCTATGGCTACACCTTC
CASLRDRDLGYGYTF
>NA|TRBV5-1|many|TRBJ2-1
TGCGCCAGCAGCTTGGGACAGACCCTGGGGTACAATGAGCAGTTCTTC
CASSLGQTLGYNEQFF
>NA|TRBV7-3|few|TRBJ2-7
TGTGCCTTGGGTCGACCCCAGGGCGAGCAGTACTTC
CALGRPQGEQYF
>NA|TRBV5-8|few|TRBJ2-3
TGTGCCAGCAGCTTGGAAGTGGGACGCACAGATACGCAGTATTTT
CASSLEVGRTDTQYF
>NA|TRBV28|NA|TRBJ2-1
TGTGCCAGCAGCCTTTCAAATGAGCAGTTCTTC
CASSLSNEQFF